This T cell receptor (beta chain) was captured by sequencing in a study of a mutant IDH1 vaccine in newly diagnosed glioma. Turning to the study itself: At week 47 came visit V13, while visit V12 had come at week 35.

On this clone: What it recognizes is unknown.

TCRdb's table, derived via immunoSEQ multiplex PCR, lists solely in-frame clones and lacks some. This sample yields under 40,000 clones, of which approximately 80% are seen a single time; roughly 14% belongs to the top ten. Time point reported: week 35, safety follow-up. Every vaccination contained 300 ug of the mutant IDH1 20-mer peptide and was paired with topical imiquimod. Source: PBMCs, taken from a glioma patient whose treatment included an IDH1 peptide vaccine. The TCR sequence derives from a man aged 25-45 years with glioma.

CDR3 amino acids: CASSPPWRGRTGDTQYF. DNA for the CDR3: TGCGCCAGCAGCCCCCCCTGGCGCGGGAGGACGGGAGATACGCAGTATTTT. The chain combines TRBV5-1 with TRBJ2-3, with 8 bases that match TRBD2. This CDR3 comprises 17 residues. The junction had 15 bases not matched to a gene; V was cut back by 4 bases and J by 5 bases. Germline V gene lookup returns CDR1 SGHRS and CDR2 YFSETQ. The variable domain in full, with the rest retrieved from reference TRBV5-1 and TRBJ2-3, is KAGVTQTPRYLIKTRGQQVTLSCSPISGHRSVSWYQQTPGQGLQFLFEYFSETQRNKGNFPGRFSGRQFSNSRSEMNVSTLELGDSALYLCASSPPWRGRTGDTQYFGPGTRLTVL.